One TCR beta chain is described in this entry. Its matching antigen is unknown. The record originates from a study of cytomegalovirus exposure and HLA in healthy donors. Broader study findings: Among TCR beta chains, those listed as cytomegalovirus-associated numbered 164.

Germline-derived CDR1 and CDR2 are MNHEY and SVGAGI. The V gene end was trimmed by 2 bases and the J gene end by 6 bases; junction bases not matched to a gene: 6. This CDR3 spans 14 amino acids. Sequencing was performed with immunoSEQ multiplex PCR; in TCRdb, only in-frame clones are kept and a portion is missing. The sample records around 56,000 clones, approximately 92% being singletons. Sequencing was performed on PBMCs. The receptor comes from a woman aged 18-29 years in good health and CMV-seronegative. The chain employs TRBV6-5 and TRBJ2-7, with 8 bases aligning to TRBD1. The DNA for the CDR3 is TGTGCCAGCAGTTACGCTACAGGGGGAGGCGAGCAGTACTTC. It codes for CASSYATGGGEQYF.